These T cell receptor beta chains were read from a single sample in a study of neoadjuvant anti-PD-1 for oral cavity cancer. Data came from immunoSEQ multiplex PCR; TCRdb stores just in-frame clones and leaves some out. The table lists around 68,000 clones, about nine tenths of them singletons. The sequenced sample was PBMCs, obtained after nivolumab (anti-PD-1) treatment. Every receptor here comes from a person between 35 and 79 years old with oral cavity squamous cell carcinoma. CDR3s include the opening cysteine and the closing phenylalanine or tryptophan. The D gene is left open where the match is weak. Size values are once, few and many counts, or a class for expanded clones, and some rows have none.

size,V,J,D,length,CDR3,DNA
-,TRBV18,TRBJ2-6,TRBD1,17,CASSPSGQGTGANVLTF,TGTGCCAGCTCACCATCTGGACAGGGGACCGGGGCCAACGTCCTGACTTTC
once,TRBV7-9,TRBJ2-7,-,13,CASSHLGGYEQYF,TGTGCCAGCAGCCATCTAGGAGGCTACGAGCAGTACTTC
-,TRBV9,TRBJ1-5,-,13,CASSPGGNQPQHF,TGTGCCAGCAGCCCCGGAGGGAATCAGCCCCAGCATTTT
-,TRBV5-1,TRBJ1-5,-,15,CASRPDGGDFQPQHF,TGCGCCAGCAGACCCGATGGGGGCGATTTTCAGCCCCAGCATTTT
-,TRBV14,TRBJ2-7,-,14,CASSPRTDPYEQYF,TGTGCCAGCAGCCCCCGGACAGACCCCTACGAGCAGTACTTC
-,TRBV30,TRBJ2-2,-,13,CAWGASRTGELFF,TGTGCCTGGGGGGCCTCAAGAACCGGGGAGCTGTTTTTT
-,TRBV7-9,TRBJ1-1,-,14,CASSLRQADTEAFF,TGTGCCAGCAGCTTGCGGCAGGCCGACACTGAAGCTTTCTTT
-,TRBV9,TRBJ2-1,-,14,CASSVTQTHNEQFF,TGTGCCAGCAGCGTAACTCAAACTCACAATGAGCAGTTCTTC
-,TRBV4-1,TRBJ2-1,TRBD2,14,CASSQLAGYNEQFF,TGCGCCAGCAGCCAGCTAGCGGGGTACAATGAGCAGTTCTTC
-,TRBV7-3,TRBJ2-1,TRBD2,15,CASSLSGGTYNEQFF,TGTGCCAGCAGCCTTAGCGGGGGGACCTACAATGAGCAGTTCTTC
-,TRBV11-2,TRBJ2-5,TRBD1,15,CASSQGTGDRETQYF,TGTGCCAGCAGCCAAGGGACAGGGGATCGAGAGACCCAGTACTTC
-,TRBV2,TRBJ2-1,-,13,CATIQDTPNEQFF,TGTGCCACCATACAAGATACCCCCAATGAGCAGTTCTTC
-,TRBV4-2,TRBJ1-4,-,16,CASSQAQGREVEKLFF,TGTGCCAGCAGCCAAGCTCAGGGCAGGGAGGTTGAAAAACTGTTTTTT
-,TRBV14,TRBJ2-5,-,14,CASSLTVGQETQYF,TGTGCCAGCAGCCTGACAGTGGGACAAGAGACCCAGTACTTC
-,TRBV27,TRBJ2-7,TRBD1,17,CASSLRTGATSSYEQYF,TGTGCCAGCAGCCTAAGGACAGGGGCTACAAGCTCCTACGAGCAGTACTTC
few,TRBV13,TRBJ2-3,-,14,CASRKTRLPDTQYF,TGTGCCAGCAGGAAAACTAGGCTCCCAGATACGCAGTATTTT
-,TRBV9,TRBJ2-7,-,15,CASSREGQGNYEQYF,TGTGCCAGCAGCCGGGAGGGACAGGGAAATTACGAGCAGTACTTC